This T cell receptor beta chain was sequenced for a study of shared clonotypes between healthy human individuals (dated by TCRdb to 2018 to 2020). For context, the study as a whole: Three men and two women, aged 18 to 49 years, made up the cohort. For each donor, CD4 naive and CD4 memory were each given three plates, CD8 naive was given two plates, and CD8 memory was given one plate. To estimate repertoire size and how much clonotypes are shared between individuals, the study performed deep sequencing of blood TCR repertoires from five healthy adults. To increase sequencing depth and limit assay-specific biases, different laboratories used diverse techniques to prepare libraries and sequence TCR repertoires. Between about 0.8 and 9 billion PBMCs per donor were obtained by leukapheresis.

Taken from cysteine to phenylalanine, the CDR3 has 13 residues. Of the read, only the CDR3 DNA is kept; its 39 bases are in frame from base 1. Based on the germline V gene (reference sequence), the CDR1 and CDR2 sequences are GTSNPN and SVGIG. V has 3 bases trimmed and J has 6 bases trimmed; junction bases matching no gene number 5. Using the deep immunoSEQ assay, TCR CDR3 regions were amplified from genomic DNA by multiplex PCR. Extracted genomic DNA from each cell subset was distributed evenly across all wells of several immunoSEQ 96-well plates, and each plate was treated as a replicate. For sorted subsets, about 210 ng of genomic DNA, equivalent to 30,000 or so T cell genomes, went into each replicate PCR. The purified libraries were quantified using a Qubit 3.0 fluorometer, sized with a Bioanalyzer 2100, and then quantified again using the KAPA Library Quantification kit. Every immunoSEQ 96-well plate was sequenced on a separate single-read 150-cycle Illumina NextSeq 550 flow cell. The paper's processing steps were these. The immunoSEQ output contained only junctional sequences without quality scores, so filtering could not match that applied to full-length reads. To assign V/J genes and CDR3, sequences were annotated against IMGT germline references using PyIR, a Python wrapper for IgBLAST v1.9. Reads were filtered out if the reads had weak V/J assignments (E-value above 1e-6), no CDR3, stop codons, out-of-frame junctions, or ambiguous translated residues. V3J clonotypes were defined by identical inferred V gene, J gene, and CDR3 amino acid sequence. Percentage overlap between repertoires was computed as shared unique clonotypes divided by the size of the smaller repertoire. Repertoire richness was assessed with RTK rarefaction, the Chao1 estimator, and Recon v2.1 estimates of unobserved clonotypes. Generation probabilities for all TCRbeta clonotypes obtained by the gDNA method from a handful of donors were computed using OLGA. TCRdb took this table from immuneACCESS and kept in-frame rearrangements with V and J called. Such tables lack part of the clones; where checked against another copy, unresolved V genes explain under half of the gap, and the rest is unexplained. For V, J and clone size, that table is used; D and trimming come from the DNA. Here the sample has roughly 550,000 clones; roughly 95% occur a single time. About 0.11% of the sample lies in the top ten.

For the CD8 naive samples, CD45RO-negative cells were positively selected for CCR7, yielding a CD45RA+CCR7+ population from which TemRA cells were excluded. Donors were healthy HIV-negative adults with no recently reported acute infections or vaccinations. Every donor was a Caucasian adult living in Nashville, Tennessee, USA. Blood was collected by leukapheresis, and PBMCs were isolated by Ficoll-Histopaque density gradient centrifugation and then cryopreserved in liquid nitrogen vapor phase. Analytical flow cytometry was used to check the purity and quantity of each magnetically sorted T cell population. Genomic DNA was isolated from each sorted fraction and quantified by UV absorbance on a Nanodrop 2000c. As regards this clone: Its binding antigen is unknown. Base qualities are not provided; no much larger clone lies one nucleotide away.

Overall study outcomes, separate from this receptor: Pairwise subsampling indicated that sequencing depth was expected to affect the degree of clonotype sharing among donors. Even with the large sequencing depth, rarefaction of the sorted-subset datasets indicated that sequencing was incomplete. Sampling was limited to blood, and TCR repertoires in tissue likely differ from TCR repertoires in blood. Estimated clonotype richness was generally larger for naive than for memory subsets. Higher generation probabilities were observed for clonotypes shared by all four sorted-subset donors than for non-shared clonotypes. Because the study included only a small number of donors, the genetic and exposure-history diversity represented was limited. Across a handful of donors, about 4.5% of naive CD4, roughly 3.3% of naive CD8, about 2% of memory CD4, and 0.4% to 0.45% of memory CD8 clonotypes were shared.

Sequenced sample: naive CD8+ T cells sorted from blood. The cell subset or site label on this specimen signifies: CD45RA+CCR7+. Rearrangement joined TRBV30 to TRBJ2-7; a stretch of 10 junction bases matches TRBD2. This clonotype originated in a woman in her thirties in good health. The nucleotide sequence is TGTGCCTGGAGCCTAGCGGGAGAGGGCGAGCAGTACTTC. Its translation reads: CAWSLAGEGEQYF.